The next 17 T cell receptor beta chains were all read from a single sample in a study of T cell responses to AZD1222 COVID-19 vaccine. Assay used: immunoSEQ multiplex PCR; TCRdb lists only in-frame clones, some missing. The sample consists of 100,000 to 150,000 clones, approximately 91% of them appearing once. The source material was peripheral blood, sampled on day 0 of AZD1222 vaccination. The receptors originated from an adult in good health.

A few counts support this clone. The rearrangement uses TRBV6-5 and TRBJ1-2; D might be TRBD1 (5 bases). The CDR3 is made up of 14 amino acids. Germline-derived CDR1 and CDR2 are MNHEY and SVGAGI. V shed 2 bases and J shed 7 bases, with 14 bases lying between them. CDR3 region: CASSYPGGDVGYTF. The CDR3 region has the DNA TGTGCCAGCAGTTACCCCGGCGGGGACGTTGGCTACACCTTC.

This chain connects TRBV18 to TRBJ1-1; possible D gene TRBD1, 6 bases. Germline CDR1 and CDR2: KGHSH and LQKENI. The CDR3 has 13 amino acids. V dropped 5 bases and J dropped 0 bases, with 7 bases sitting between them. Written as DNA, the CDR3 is TGTGCCAGCTCAGGGACACTGAACACTGAAGCTTTCTTT. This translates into CASSGTLNTEAFF.

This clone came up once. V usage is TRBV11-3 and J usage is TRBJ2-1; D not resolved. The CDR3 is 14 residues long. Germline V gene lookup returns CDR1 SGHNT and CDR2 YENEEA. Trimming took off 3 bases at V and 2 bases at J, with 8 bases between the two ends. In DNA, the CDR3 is TGTGCCAGCAGCTTTGCCGGTGCCTACAATGAGCAGTTCTTC. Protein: CASSFAGAYNEQFF.

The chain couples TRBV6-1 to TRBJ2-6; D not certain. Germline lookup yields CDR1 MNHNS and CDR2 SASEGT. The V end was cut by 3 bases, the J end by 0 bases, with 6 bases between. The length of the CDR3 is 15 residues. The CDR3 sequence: CASSDVGSGANVLTF. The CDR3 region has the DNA TGTGCCAGCAGTGATGTGGGCTCTGGGGCCAACGTCCTGACTTTC.

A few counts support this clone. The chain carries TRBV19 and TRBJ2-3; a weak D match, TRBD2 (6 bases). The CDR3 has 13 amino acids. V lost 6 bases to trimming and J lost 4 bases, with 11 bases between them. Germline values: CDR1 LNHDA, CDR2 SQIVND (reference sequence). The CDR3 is CASSAGLADTQYF. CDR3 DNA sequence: TGTGCCAGTAGCGCGGGGTTAGCAGATACGCAGTATTTT. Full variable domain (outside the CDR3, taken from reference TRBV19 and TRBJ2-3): DGGITQSPKYLFRKEGQNVTLSCEQNLNHDAMYWYRQDPGQGLRLIYYSQIVNDFQKGDIAEGYSVSREKKESFPLTVTSAQKNPTAFYLCASSAGLADTQYFGPGTRLTVL.

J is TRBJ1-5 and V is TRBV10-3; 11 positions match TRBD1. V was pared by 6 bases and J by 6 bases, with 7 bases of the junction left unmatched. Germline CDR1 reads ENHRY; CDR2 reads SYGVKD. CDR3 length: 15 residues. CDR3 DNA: TGTGCCATCAGCGAAGGACAGGGGGCCGGTCAGCCCCAGCATTTT. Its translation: CAISEGQGAGQPQHF.

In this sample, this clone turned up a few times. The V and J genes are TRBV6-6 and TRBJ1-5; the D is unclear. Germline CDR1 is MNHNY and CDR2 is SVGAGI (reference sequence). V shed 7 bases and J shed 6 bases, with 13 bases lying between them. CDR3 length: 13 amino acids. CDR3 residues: CASTPRTGQPQHF. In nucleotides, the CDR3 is TGTGCCAGCACTCCACGGACGGGTCAGCCCCAGCATTTT.

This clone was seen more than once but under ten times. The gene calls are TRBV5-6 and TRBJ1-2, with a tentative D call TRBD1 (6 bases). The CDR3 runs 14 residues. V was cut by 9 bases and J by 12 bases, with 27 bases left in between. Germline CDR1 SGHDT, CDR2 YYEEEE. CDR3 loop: CATHLGGSEGEDTF. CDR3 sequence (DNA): TGTGCCACCCACCTAGGGGGGAGTGAAGGGGAGGACACCTTC.

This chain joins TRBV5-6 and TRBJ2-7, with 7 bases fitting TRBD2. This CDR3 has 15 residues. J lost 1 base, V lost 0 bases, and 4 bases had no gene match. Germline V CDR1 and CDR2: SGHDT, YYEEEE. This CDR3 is CASSLAGGASYEQYF. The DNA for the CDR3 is TGTGCCAGCAGCTTGGCGGGGGGAGCTTCCTACGAGCAGTACTTC.

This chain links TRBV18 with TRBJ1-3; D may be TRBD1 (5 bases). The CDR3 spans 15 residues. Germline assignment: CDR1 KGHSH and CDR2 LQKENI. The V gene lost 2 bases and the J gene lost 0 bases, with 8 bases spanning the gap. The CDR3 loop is CASSPSGSSGNTIYF. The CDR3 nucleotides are TGTGCCAGCTCACCATCAGGGAGCTCTGGAAACACCATATATTTT.

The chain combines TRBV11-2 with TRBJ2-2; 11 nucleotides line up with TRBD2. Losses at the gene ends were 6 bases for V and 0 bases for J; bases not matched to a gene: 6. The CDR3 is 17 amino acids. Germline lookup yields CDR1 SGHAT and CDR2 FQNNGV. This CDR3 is CASRPTSGGANTGELFF. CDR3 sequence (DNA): TGTGCCAGCAGGCCAACTAGCGGGGGTGCGAACACCGGGGAGCTGTTTTTT.

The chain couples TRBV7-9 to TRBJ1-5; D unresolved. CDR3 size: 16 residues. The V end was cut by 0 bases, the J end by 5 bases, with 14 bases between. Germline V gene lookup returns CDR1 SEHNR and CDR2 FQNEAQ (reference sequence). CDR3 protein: CASSLAVGLGDQPQHF. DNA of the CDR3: TGTGCCAGCAGCTTAGCGGTAGGGTTGGGTGATCAGCCCCAGCATTTT.

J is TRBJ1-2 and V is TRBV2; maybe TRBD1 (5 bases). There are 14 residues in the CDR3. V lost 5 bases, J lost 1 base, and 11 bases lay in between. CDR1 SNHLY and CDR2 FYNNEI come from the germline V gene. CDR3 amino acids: CASSLRTLNYGYTF. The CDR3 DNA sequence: TGTGCCAGCAGTCTTAGGACACTTAACTATGGCTACACCTTC. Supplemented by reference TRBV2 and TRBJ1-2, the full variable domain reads EPEVTQTPSHQVTQMGQEVILRCVPISNHLYFYWYRQILGQKVEFLVSFYNNEISEKSEIFDDQFSVERPDGSNFTLKIRSTKLEDSAMYFCASSLRTLNYGYTFGSGTRLTVV.

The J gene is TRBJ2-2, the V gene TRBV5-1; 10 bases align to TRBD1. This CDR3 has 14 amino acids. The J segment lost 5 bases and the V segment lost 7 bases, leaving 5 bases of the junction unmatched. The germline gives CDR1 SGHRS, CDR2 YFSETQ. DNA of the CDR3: TGCGCCAGCCGACAGGGGGCGCGTACCGGGGAGCTGTTTTTT. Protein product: CASRQGARTGELFF. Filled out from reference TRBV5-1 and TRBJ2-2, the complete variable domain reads KAGVTQTPRYLIKTRGQQVTLSCSPISGHRSVSWYQQTPGQGLQFLFEYFSETQRNKGNFPGRFSGRQFSNSRSEMNVSTLELGDSALYLCASRQGARTGELFFGEGSRLTVL.

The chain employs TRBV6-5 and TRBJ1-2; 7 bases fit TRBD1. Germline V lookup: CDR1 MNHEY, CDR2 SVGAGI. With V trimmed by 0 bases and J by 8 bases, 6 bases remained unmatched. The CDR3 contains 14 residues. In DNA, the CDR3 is TGTGCCAGCAGTTACTCGAATAGACAGGGAGGCTACACCTTC. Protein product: CASSYSNRQGGYTF.

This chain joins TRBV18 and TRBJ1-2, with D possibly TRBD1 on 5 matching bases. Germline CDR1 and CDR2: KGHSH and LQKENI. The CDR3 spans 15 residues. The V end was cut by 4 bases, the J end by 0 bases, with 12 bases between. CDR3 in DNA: TGTGCCAGCTCACAGGACACCAGCGCTAACTATGGCTACACCTTC. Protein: CASSQDTSANYGYTF.

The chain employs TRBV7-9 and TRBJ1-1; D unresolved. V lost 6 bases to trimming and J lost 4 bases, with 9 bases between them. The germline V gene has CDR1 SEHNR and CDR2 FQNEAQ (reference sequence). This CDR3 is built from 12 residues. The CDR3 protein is CASRQSRTEAFF. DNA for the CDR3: TGTGCCAGCAGACAAAGTCGCACTGAAGCTTTCTTT.